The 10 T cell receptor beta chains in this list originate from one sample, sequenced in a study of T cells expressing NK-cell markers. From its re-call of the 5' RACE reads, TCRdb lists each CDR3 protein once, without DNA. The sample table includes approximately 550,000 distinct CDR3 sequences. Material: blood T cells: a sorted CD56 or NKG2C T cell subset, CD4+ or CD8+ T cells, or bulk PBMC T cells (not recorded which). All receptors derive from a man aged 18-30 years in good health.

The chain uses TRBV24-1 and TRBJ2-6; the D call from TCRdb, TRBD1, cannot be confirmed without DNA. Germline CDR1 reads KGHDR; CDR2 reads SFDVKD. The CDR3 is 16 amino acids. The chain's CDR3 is CATSAPGGSGANVLTF.

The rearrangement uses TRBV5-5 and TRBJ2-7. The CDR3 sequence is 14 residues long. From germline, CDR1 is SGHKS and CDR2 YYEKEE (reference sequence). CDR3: CASRLTGSSYEQYF.

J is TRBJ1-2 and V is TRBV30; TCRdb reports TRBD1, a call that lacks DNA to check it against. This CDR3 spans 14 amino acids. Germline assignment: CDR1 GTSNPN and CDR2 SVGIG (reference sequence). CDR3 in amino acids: CAWSVLWGLGGYTF. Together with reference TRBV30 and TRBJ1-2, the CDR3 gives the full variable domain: SQTIHQWPATLVQPVGSPLSLECTVEGTSNPNLYWYRQAAGRGLQLLFYSVGIGQISSEVPQNLSASRPQDRQFILSSKKLLLSDSGFYLCAWSVLWGLGGYTFGSGTRLTVV.

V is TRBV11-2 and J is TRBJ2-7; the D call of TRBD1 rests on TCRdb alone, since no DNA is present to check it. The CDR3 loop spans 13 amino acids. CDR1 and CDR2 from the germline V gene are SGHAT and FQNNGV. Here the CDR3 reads CASSLGRENEQYF. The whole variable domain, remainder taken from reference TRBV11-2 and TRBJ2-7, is EAGVAQSPRYKIIEKRQSVAFWCNPISGHATLYWYQQILGQGPKLLIQFQNNGVVDDSQLPKDRFSAERLKGVDSTLKIQPAKLEDSAVYLCASSLGRENEQYFGPGTRLTVT.

The CDR3 sequence: CASSLSGQGRGYTF. The chain joins TRBV27 to TRBJ1-2; TCRdb calls TRBD1, which cannot be checked without DNA. The V gene's germline CDR1 is MNHEY and CDR2 SMNVEV (reference sequence). The CDR3 has 14 amino acids.

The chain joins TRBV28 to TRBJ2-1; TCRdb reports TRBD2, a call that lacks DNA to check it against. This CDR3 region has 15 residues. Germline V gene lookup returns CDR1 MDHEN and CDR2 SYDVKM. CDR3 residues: CASTFGGGPYNEQFF.

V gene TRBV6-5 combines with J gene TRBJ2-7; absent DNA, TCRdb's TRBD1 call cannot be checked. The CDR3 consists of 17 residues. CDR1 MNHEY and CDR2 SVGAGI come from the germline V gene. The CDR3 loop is CASSYSTPGQGSYEQYF.

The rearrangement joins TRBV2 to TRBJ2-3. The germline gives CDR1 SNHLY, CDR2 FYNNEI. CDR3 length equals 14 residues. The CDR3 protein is CASKVNPSTDTQYF. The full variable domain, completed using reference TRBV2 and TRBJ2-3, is EPEVTQTPSHQVTQMGQEVILRCVPISNHLYFYWYRQILGQKVEFLVSFYNNEISEKSEIFDDQFSVERPDGSNFTLKIRSTKLEDSAMYFCASKVNPSTDTQYFGPGTRLTVL.

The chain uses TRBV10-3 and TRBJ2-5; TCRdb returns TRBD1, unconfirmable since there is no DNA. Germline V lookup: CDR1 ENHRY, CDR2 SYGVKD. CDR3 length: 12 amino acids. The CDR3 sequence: CAIGQGMETQYF.

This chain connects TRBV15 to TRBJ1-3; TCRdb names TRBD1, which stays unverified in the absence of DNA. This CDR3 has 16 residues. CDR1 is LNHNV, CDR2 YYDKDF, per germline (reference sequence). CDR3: CATSRDPAGVGNTIYF.